This record concerns one TCR beta chain sequence. Its antigen is unknown. With molecular barcodes, quantitative 5'-RACE was used to make the TCR beta libraries. In TCRdb, the 5' RACE reads were re-called with MiXCR into one record per CDR3 protein. The profile shows 300,000 to 400,000 distinct CDR3 sequences, 20% to 25% of them singletons. This specimen comes from a study of CD8 T cells in ankylosing spondylitis. Study-wide results and caveats: Matched ankylosing spondylitis synovial fluid reportedly showed significant enrichment of disease-linked clones. Disease-linked clones displayed a CD8+ phenotype and appeared relatively rarely in peripheral blood. Within ankylosing spondylitis blood, a TCR beta motif made up of eight or nine highly homologous variants appeared to be characteristic.

The V and J ends lost 0 bases and 7 bases, in that order; junction bases with no gene match: 6. The CDR3 totals 16 residues. CDR1 and CDR2 (germline): MNHEY, SVGAGI. V gene TRBV6-5 combines with J gene TRBJ1-6, with TRBD1 identical over 7 bases. What was sequenced was blood, either unsorted or a sorted T cell fraction (not recorded which). The TCR originated in a male donor with ankylosing spondylitis. CDR3 protein: CASSYSRQGGNSPLHF. The CDR3 nucleotides are TGTGCCAGCAGTTACTCGAGACAGGGAGGAAATTCACCCCTCCACTTT.